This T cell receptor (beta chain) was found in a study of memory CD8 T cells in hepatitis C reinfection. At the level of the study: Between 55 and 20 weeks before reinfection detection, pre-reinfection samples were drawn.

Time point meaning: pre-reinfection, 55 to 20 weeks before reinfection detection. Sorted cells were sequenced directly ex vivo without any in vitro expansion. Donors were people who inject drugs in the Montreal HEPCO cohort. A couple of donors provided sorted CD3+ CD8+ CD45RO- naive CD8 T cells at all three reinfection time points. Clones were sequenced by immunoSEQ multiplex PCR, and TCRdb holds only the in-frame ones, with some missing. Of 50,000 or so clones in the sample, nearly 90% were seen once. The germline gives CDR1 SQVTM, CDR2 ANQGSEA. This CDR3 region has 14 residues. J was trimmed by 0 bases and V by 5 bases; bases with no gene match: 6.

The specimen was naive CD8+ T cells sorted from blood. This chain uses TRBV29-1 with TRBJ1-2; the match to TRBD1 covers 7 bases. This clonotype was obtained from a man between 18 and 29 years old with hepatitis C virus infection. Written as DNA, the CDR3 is TGCAGCGTTTGGACAGGAGCCTCTAACTATGGCTACACCTTC. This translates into CSVWTGASNYGYTF.